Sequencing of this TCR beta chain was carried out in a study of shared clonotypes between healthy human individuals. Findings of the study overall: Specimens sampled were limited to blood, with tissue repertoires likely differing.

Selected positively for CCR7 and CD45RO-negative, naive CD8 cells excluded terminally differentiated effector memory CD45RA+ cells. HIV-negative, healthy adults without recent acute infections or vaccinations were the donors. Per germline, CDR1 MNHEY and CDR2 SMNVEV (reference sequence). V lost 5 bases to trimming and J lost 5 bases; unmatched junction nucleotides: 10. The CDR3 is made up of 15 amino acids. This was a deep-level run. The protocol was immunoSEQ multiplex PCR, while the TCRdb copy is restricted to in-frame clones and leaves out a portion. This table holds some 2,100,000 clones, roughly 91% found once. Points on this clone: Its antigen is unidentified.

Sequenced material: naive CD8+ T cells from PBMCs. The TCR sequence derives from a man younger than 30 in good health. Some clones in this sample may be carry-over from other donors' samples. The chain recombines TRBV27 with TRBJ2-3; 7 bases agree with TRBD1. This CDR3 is CASSPPQGVRDTQYF. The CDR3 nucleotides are TGTGCCAGCAGTCCACCTCAGGGGGTGAGAGATACGCAGTATTTT.